This is a list of T cell receptor beta chains from one sample in a study of cytomegalovirus exposure and HLA in healthy donors. Generated by immunoSEQ multiplex PCR, the TCRdb table keeps only in-frame clones and is missing some. The sample carries 90,000 or so clones, 85% recorded once. Input material: PBMCs. Receptors originate from a young man in good health and CMV-seropositive. Both conserved end residues are part of each CDR3. D genes are given only for firm matches. The size entry is marked missing in some rows and otherwise reads once, few, many or a size class.

j_gene,abundance,d_gene,v_gene,CDR3aa,CDR3nt
TRBJ2-3,.,.,TRBV6-4,CASSAGDTDTQYF,TGTGCCAGCAGTGCGGGGGACACAGATACGCAGTATTTT
TRBJ1-4,.,.,TRBV5-6,CASSLKGQFNEKLFF,TGTGCCAGCAGCTTGAAAGGACAGTTTAATGAAAAACTGTTTTTT
TRBJ2-3,once,TRBD1,TRBV27,CASSLSITQGEITDTQYF,TGTGCCAGCAGTTTATCGATTACACAGGGGGAGATCACAGATACGCAGTATTTT
TRBJ2-2,.,.,TRBV11-2,CASSGPGTSNTGELFF,TGTGCCAGCAGCGGACCCGGGACATCGAACACCGGGGAGCTGTTTTTT
TRBJ2-5,.,.,TRBV7-9,CASSLLTSRETQYF,TGTGCCAGCAGCTTGCTGACTAGTAGGGAGACCCAGTACTTC
TRBJ2-2,.,TRBD2,TRBV27,CASFPKGLAGVNTGELFF,TGTGCCAGCTTCCCAAAGGGACTAGCGGGAGTAAACACCGGGGAGCTGTTTTTT
TRBJ1-5,.,.,TRBV6-6,CASSYVAREDQPQHF,TGTGCCAGCAGTTACGTCGCACGGGAGGATCAGCCCCAGCATTTT
TRBJ1-5,.,.,TRBV27,CASSLSGTFSNQPQHF,TGTGCCAGCAGTTTGTCTGGGACATTTAGCAATCAGCCCCAGCATTTT
TRBJ1-5,.,TRBD1,TRBV15,CATSPRTGGSNQPQHF,TGTGCCACCAGTCCAAGAACAGGGGGTAGCAATCAGCCCCAGCATTTT
TRBJ2-5,.,.,TRBV11-3,CASSLAGVGTQYF,TGTGCCAGCAGCTTAGCGGGGGTAGGGACCCAGTACTTC
TRBJ1-3,.,.,TRBV7-9,CASSLARTATRNTIYF,TGTGCCAGCAGCTTAGCCAGGACAGCTACGCGAAACACCATATATTTT
TRBJ2-6,few,TRBD1,TRBV2,CASKGAGSGANVLTF,TGTGCCAGCAAGGGGGCAGGATCTGGGGCCAACGTCCTGACTTTC
TRBJ2-1,few,.,TRBV28,CASSKSSAKQFF,TGTGCCAGCAGCAAGTCCTCCGCTAAGCAGTTCTTC
TRBJ2-7,.,.,TRBV5-6,CASSLGGVKTYEQYF,TGTGCCAGCAGCTTGGGGGGCGTAAAAACCTACGAGCAGTACTTC
TRBJ2-1,.,.,TRBV5-6,CASSVLGGNEQFF,TGTGCCAGCAGCGTTCTAGGGGGCAATGAGCAGTTCTTC
TRBJ1-4,.,TRBD1,TRBV14,CASSQITGALNEKLFF,TGTGCCAGCAGCCAGATTACAGGGGCCCTTAATGAAAAACTGTTTTTT
TRBJ1-2,.,.,TRBV10-3,CAISETTSGGYGYTF,TGTGCCATCAGTGAGACTACTTCGGGGGGCTATGGCTACACCTTC